Sequencing of this TCR beta chain was carried out in a study of T cells after yellow fever vaccination. TCRdb itself ran the 5' RACE reads through MiXCR, one entry per CDR3 protein. Here the sample spans about 340,000 distinct CDR3 sequences, approximately 12% being singletons. This clonotype was seen more than once but under ten times. The CDR3 is 13 amino acids. The V end lost 4 bases, the J end lost 3 bases, and 10 bases lay between the germline ends. Germline V gene data show CDR1 as SGHRS and CDR2 as YFSETQ. The receptor was derived from a man aged 18 to 29 who received the YFV17D yellow fever vaccine. Sequences were derived from CD4+ T cells sorted from PBMCs, sampled 15 days after the yellow fever booster vaccination. This chain connects TRBV5-1 to TRBJ1-2; D gene uncertain. CDR3 in DNA: TGCGCCAGCAGCGGGGAAGTCGACTATGGCTACACCTTC. The encoded protein is CASSGEVDYGYTF.